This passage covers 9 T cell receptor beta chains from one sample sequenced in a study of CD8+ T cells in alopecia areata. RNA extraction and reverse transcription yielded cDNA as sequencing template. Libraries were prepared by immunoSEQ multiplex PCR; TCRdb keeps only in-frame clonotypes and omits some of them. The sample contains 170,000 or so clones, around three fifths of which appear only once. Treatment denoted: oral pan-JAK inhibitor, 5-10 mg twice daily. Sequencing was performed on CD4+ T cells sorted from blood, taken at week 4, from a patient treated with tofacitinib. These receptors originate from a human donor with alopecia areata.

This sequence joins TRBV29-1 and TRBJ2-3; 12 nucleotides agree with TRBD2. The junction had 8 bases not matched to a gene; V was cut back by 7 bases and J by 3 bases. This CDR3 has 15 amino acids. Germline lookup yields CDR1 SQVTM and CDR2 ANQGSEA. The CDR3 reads CSASYTSGGTDTQYF. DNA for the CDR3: TGCAGCGCCTCTTACACTAGCGGGGGGACAGATACGCAGTATTTT.

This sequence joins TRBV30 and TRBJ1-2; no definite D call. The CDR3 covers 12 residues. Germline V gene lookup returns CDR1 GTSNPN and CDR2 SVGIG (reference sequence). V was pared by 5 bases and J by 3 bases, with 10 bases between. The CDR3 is CAWGVWDYGYTF. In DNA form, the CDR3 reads TGTGCCTGGGGAGTTTGGGACTATGGCTACACCTTC.

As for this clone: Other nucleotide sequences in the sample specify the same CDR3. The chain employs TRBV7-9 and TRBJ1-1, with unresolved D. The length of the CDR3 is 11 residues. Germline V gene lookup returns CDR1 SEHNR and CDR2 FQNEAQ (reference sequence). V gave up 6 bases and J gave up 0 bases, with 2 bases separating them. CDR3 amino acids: CASRLNTEAFF. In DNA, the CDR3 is TGTGCCAGCAGGCTGAACACTGAAGCTTTCTTT. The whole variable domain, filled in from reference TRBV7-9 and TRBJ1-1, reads DTGVSQNPRHKITKRGQNVTFRCDPISEHNRLYWYRQTLGQGPEFLTYFQNEAQLEKSRLLSDRFSAERPKGSFSTLEIQRTEQGDSAMYLCASRLNTEAFFGQGTRLTVV.

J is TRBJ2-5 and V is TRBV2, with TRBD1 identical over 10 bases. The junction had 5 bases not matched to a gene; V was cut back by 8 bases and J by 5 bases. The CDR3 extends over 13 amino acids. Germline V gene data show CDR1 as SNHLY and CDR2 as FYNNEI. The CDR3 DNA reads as TGTGCCAGCTGCGGGACAGGGGTGGAGACCCAGTACTTC. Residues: CASCGTGVETQYF.

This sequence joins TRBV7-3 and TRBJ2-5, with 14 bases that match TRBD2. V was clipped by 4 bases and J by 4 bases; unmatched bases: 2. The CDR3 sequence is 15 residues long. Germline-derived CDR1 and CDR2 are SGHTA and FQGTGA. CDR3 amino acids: CASSSGLAGGETQYF. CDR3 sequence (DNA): TGTGCCAGCAGCTCAGGACTAGCGGGGGGAGAGACCCAGTACTTC.

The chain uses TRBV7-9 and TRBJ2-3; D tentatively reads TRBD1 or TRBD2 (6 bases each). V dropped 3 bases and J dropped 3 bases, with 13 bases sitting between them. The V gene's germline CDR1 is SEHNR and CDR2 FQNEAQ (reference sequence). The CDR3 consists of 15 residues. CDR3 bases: TGTGCCAGCAGCTTGGGGGGCCCCAGGACAGATACGCAGTATTTT. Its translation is CASSLGGPRTDTQYF.

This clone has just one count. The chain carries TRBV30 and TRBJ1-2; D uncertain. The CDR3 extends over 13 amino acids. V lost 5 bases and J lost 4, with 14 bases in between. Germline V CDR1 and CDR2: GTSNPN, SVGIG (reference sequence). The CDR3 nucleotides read TGTGCCTGGGGTTTGACGGACTCCTATGGCTACACCTTC. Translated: CAWGLTDSYGYTF.

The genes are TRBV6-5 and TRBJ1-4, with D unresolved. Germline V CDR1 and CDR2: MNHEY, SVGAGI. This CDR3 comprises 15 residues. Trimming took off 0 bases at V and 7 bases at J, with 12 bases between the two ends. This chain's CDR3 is CASSYSIFDVEKLFF. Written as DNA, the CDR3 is TGTGCCAGCAGTTACTCGATATTCGATGTTGAAAAACTGTTTTTT.

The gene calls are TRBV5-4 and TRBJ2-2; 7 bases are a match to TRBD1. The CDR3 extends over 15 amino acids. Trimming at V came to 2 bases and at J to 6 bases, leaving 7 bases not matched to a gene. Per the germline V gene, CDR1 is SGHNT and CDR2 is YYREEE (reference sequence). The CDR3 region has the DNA TGTGCCAGCAGCTTATTTTCCCAGGGGGCCGGGGAGCTGTTTTTT. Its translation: CASSLFSQGAGELFF.